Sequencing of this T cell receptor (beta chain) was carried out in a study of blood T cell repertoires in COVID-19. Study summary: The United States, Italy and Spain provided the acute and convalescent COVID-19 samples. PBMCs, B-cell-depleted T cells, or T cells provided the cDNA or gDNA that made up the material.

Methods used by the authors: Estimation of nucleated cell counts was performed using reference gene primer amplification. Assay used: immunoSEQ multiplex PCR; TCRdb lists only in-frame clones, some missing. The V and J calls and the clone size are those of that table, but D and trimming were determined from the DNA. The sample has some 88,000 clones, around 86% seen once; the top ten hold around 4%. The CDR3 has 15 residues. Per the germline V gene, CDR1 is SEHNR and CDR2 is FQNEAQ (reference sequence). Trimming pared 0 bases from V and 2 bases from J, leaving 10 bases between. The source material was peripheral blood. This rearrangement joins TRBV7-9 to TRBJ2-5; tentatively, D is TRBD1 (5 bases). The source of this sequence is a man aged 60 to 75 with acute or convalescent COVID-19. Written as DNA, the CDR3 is TGTGCCAGCAGCTTAGCTAGACAGATACAAGAGACCCAGTACTTC. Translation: CASSLARQIQETQYF. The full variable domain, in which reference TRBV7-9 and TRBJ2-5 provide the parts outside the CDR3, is DTGVSQNPRHKITKRGQNVTFRCDPISEHNRLYWYRQTLGQGPEFLTYFQNEAQLEKSRLLSDRFSAERPKGSFSTLEIQRTEQGDSAMYLCASSLARQIQETQYFGPGTRLLVL.